One sample yielded the 26 T cell receptor beta chains listed below, sequenced in a study of tumor and adjacent non-tumor tissue in lung cancer. The template was RNA from unsorted bulk tissue. The normal lung tissue was taken more than 3 cm from the tumor edge. Three rounds of nested PCR, following a modified ARM-PCR protocol, produced the TCRbeta library. TCRdb processed the multiplex PCR reads anew with MiXCR; each CDR3 protein has one entry. The sample consists of around 99,000 distinct CDR3 sequences, 60% to 80% of them appearing once. Input material: distant non-tumor lung tissue. These receptors came from a man aged 60 to 75 with non-small cell lung cancer.

This chain links TRBV6-1 with TRBJ1-1, with TRBD1 matching over 8 bases. CDR3 length: 12 residues. The V gene's germline CDR1 is MNHNS and CDR2 SASEGT. The trim removed 8 bases at V and 11 bases at J, leaving 10 bases unmatched. CDR3 DNA sequence: TGTGCCAGCGGGTTAGACAGGGGCCGGGCTTTCTTT. This codes for CASGLDRGRAFF.

On this clonotype: A read error may be the cause here, since a much bigger clone is one base away. V usage is TRBV19 and J usage is TRBJ1-1, with a tentative D call TRBD1 (5 bases). Germline V lookup: CDR1 LNHDA, CDR2 SQIVND (reference sequence). This CDR3 has 14 amino acids. V lost 7 bases and J 1 base, leaving 13 bases between the germline ends. CDR3 bases: TGTGCCAGTAATTTCGGACACCAGAACACTGAAGCTTTCTTT. As protein: CASNFGHQNTEAFF.

Turning to this clonotype: At one of its ends the junction is not consistent with the germline gene, which may arise from a read error. V gene TRBV11-3 combines with J gene TRBJ2-2, with D tentatively TRBD2 (5 bases). Germline V gene data show CDR1 as SGHNT and CDR2 as YENEEA. The CDR3 is 14 amino acids. The CDR3 DNA reads TGTGACAGCAGCTCAACTGTTCATACCGGGGTGCTGTTTTTT. Translating gives CDSSSTVHTGVLFF. Based on the CDR3 plus reference TRBV11-3 and TRBJ2-2, the full variable domain is EAGVVQSPRYKIIEKKQPVAFWCNPISGHNTLYWYLQNLGQGPELLIRYENEEAVDDSQLPKDRFSAERLKGVDSTLKIQPAELGDSAVYLCDSSSTVHTGVLFFGEGSRLTVL.

The chain is built from TRBV28 and TRBJ1-2; 8 bases map to TRBD1. Germline V gene data show CDR1 as MDHEN and CDR2 as SYDVKM. V trimming: 5 bases; J trimming: 3 bases; junction bases outside the gene matches: 5. There are 14 residues in the CDR3. The chain's CDR3 is CASSLRQGYYGYTF. CDR3 nucleotide sequence: TGTGCCAGCAGTCTCAGACAGGGGTACTATGGCTACACCTTC.

This clonotype has more than one count but fewer than ten. Given the absence of the conserved phenylalanine or tryptophan at the CDR3 end, a read error is likely. It is unclear where the CDR3 begins or ends on the DNA, so no DNA is shown, and the CDR3 is as TCRdb lists it. This sequence joins TRBV5-1 and TRBJ2-1; the table's D call, TRBD1, was not checked against the DNA. The CDR3 contains 14 residues when both ends are counted. Looked up from germline, CDR1 is SGHRS and CDR2 is YFSETQ. The CDR3 protein is CASSLSSGGDEQIL.

With regard to this clonotype: One end of the junction is discordant with germline, which a read error may explain. This sequence joins TRBV6-5 and TRBJ1-2; D is ambiguous. CDR3 length: 13 residues. The V gene's germline CDR1 is MNHEY and CDR2 SVGAGI. DNA of the CDR3: TGTTCCAGCAGTCCCGACGGGCCTGGTGGCTACAGCTTC. This sequence encodes CSSSPDGPGGYSF.

This clonotype was observed a few times. The chain employs TRBV20-1 and TRBJ2-3; D is unclear. The CDR3 contains 15 residues. Trimming pared 3 bases from V and 2 bases from J, leaving 15 bases between. Per germline, CDR1 DFQATT and CDR2 SNEGSKA (reference sequence). CDR3 sequence: CSASAPGRDTDTQYF. CDR3 bases: TGCAGTGCTAGCGCCCCTGGACGCGACACAGATACGCAGTATTTT.

For this clonotype: Possible read error: a much larger clone is one base away. The genes are TRBV4-1 and TRBJ2-3; D perhaps matches TRBD2 (5 bases). The germline V gene has CDR1 MGHRA and CDR2 YSYEKL. The CDR3 is 14 amino acids. The CDR3 is CASSPNGGLDRQYF. Here the CDR3 DNA reads TGCGCCAGCAGCCCCAATGGCGGGTTAGATAGGCAGTATTTT.

The chain has TRBV20-1 and TRBJ1-6, with 10 nucleotides matching TRBD1. CDR3 length: 14 amino acids. From germline, CDR1 is DFQATT and CDR2 SNEGSKA (reference sequence). The J segment lost 10 bases and the V segment lost 6 bases, leaving 9 bases of the junction unmatched. CDR3 nucleotides: TGCAGTGCCATAGACAGGGGGCGTGAGTCACCCCTCCACTTT. As protein: CSAIDRGRESPLHF.

The table lists this clonotype with a count of one. The germline gene is not matched at one end of the junction; a read error may be the cause. The rearrangement uses TRBV12-3 or TRBV12-4 and TRBJ1-1; possibly TRBD1 for D (5 bases). CDR3 length: 15 residues. CDR3 residues: CASSSWGRGHTEAVF. The CDR3 nucleotides read TGTGCCAGCAGTTCGTGGGGGAGGGGTCACACTGAAGCTGTCTTC.

With regard to this clonotype: At one end the junction does not follow the germline gene, possibly because of a read error. The J gene is TRBJ1-1, the V gene TRBV14; unclear D gene. CDR1 and CDR2 (germline): SGHDN, FVKESK. The CDR3 runs to 12 residues. The CDR3 nucleotides are TGTACCAGCAGCAAGCCAGACACTGAAGCTTTCTTT. Translation gives CTSSKPDTEAFF.

Comments on this clonotype: A read error may be the cause here, since a much bigger clone is one base away. The V and J genes are TRBV12-5 and TRBJ2-5, with 12 positions matching TRBD2. This CDR3 has 14 residues. Germline V gives CDR1 LGHNT, CDR2 FRNRAP. CDR3 coding DNA: TGTGCTAGCGGACTAGCGGGGTACCAAGAGACCCATTACTTC. The encoded protein is CASGLAGYQETHYF.

Turning to this clonotype: It may be a read error: a sequence one base away is much more abundant. The V call is TRBV30, the J call TRBJ1-1; D is uncertain. CDR3 length equals 13 residues. Germline CDR1 GTSNPN, CDR2 SVGIG (reference sequence). In nucleotides, the CDR3 is TGTGCCTGGAGTGTACACCAGAACACTGAACCTTTCTTT. Protein sequence: CAWSVHQNTEPFF.

As for this clonotype: Given a much more abundant clone one base away, this may be a read error. The V gene is TRBV6-6, the J gene TRBJ2-2, with 8 bases lining up with TRBD1. Germline values: CDR1 MNHNY, CDR2 SVGAGI (reference sequence). Trimming took 6 bases from V and 1 from J; bases not matched to a gene: 4. CDR3 length: 15 amino acids. The CDR3 protein is CASSETGVNTGELFF. The DNA of the CDR3 is TGTGCCAGCAGCGAGACAGGGGTGAACACCGGGGAGCTGTTTTTT.

V usage is TRBV2 and J usage is TRBJ2-7; 12 bases are a match to TRBD1. V was clipped by 7 bases and J by 5 bases; unmatched bases: 9. From germline, CDR1 is SNHLY and CDR2 FYNNEI. This CDR3 is 15 amino acids long. In DNA form, the CDR3 reads TGTGCCAGCAAAATCGAGGGGACAGGGGGCGACGAGCAGTACTTC. Amino acid sequence: CASKIEGTGGDEQYF.

For this clonotype: An end of the junction differs from the germline gene, which may be a read error. The gene calls are TRBV11-3 and TRBJ2-6; possible D gene TRBD1, 5 bases. This CDR3 comprises 15 residues. Per germline, CDR1 SGHNT and CDR2 YENEEA. The CDR3 DNA is TGTGCCAGCAGCCAGCAGGGCTCTGGGGACAACGTCCTGACTTTC. It is translated as CASSQQGSGDNVLTF.

In regard to this clonotype: A read error may be the cause here, since a much bigger clone is one base away. The chain carries TRBV28 and TRBJ2-1; TRBD2 matches 10 bases. The germline V gene has CDR1 MDHEN and CDR2 SYDVKM. CDR3 length: 13 residues. The CDR3 sequence is CASKRGGLNEHFF. CDR3 DNA sequence: TGTGCCAGCAAGCGGGGGGGCCTCAATGAGCACTTCTTC.

This clonotype came up many times. This sequence joins TRBV6-2 or TRBV6-3 and TRBJ1-1; D perhaps matches TRBD1 (5 bases). The V gene's germline CDR1 is MNHEY and CDR2 SVGEGT. CDR3 length: 12 amino acids. Between the trimmed V and J ends, which lost 6 bases and 4 bases, there was a span of 9 bases. CDR3 sequence: CASSTTGTEAFF. CDR3 in DNA: TGTGCCAGCAGCACAACAGGCACTGAAGCTTTCTTT.

Details on this clonotype: A much larger clone lies one base from this, so it may be a read error. The chain couples TRBV20-1 to TRBJ2-7; 7 bases agree with TRBD2. CDR1 and CDR2 from the germline V gene are DFQATT and SNEGSKA (reference sequence). The CDR3 totals 14 residues. Trimming removed 0 bases from V and 3 bases from J; junction bases left unmatched: 5. CDR3 sequence: CSAREGDYIYEQYF. CDR3 sequence (DNA): TGCAGTGCTAGAGAAGGGGACTACATCTACGAGCAGTACTTC.

This clonotype occurred a few times. Just one base apart from a much larger clone, this may be a read error. The gene calls are TRBV5-6 and TRBJ1-5, with no clear D. The CDR3 totals 13 residues. Germline lookup yields CDR1 SGHDT and CDR2 YYEEEE. CDR3 region: CAGSLGSNQPQHF. The CDR3 nucleotides read TGTGCCGGCAGCTTAGGCAGCAATCAGCCCCAGCATTTT. The full variable domain, its missing parts supplied by reference TRBV5-6 and TRBJ1-5, is DAGVTQSPTHLIKTRGQQVTLRCSPKSGHDTVSWYQQALGQGPQFIFQYYEEEERQRGNFPDRFSGHQFPNYSSELNVNALLLGDSALYLCAGSLGSNQPQHFGDGTRLSIL.

As to this clonotype: The conserved closing phenylalanine or tryptophan is absent in this CDR3, likely reflecting a read error. The chain employs TRBV12-3 or TRBV12-4 and TRBJ1-1, with D tentatively TRBD1 (5 bases). The CDR3 is 16 residues long. The CDR3 sequence: CANSFRRGRKNTEAFS. The CDR3 DNA is TGTGCCAACAGTTTCCGACGGGGACGGAAGAACACTGAAGCTTTCTCT.

A word on this clonotype: The junction shows a germline mismatch at one end, possibly a read error. This sequence joins TRBV4-1 and TRBJ2-1; possibly TRBD1 for D (5 bases). Looked up from germline, CDR1 is MGHRA and CDR2 is YSYEKL. The CDR3 is made up of 17 amino acids. The CDR3 loop is CASSQDAGLGSYNEQFF. The CDR3 DNA reads as TGTGCCAGCAGTCAAGATGCAGGGCTCGGCTCCTACAATGAGCAGTTCTTC.

The chain employs TRBV6-5 and TRBJ1-6; D may be TRBD1 (6 bases). Looked up from germline, CDR1 is MNHEY and CDR2 is SVGAGI. Trimming took 1 base from V and 11 from J, leaving 15 bases between them. The CDR3 is 15 residues long. DNA of the CDR3: TGTGCCAGCAGTTACTTGGCAGGGGAATATCCACCCCTCCACTTT. It yields the protein CASSYLAGEYPPLHF.

CDR3 loop: CAISLQGAAVLDSYNEQFF. In nucleotides, the CDR3 is TGTGCCATCAGCCTTCAGGGGGCGGCGGTCCTGGACTCCTACAATGAGCAGTTCTTC. V is TRBV10-3 and J is TRBJ2-1; 8 bases map to TRBD1. Germline CDR1 is ENHRY and CDR2 is SYGVKD. V gave up 6 bases and J gave up 0 bases; unmatched junction bases: 16. The CDR3 covers 19 residues.

The chain is built from TRBV12-3 or TRBV12-4 and TRBJ2-7; D is unclear. The ends were cut back, 1 base at V and 0 bases at J, with 7 bases in the middle. The CDR3 length is 14 residues. In nucleotides, the CDR3 is TGTGCCAGCAGTTTAGTAATGGTCTCCTACGAGCAGTACTTC. This encodes CASSLVMVSYEQYF.

This clonotype came up many times. The rearrangement links TRBV20-1 to TRBJ2-3, with a tentative D call TRBD1 (7 bases). Per germline, CDR1 DFQATT and CDR2 SNEGSKA (reference sequence). Trimming cost V 0 bases and J 2 bases, with 18 bases left between them. The length of the CDR3 is 17 residues. The CDR3 DNA follows: TGCAGTGCTAGAGATAAAAGGAGGGGGCCAAACACAGATACGCAGTATTTT. Its translation is CSARDKRRGPNTDTQYF.